The entry that follows covers one T cell receptor beta chain sequence. What it recognizes is unknown. The record originates from a study of T cell repertoires in cytomegalovirus infection. About the research overall: Recently identified HLA-C-restricted CMV epitopes were used, and well-studied HLA-B-restricted CMV epitopes were used as well. Public TCR beta signatures provided an indication of both CMV infection and a matching HLA type.

The CDR3 runs 12 residues. Germline V gene data show CDR1 as SGHRS and CDR2 as YFSETQ. V lost 5 bases and J 6 bases, leaving 12 bases between the germline ends. Study-level findings and limits: Cumulated frequencies of public TCR beta families served to identify carriers of CMV plus the relevant HLA. The ex vivo response showed dominance by HLA-C-restricted CMV-specific TCR beta clonotypes.

TCRdb passed the reads through MiXCR, listing each CDR3 protein once. The data contain more than 95,000 distinct CDR3 sequences, 32% of them seen just once; the ten biggest clones take up 58%. The sequence was collected from a human donor in good health (CMV status not recorded). Some clones in this sample may be carry-over from other donors' samples. The sample consisted of CD8+ T cells from cultured PBMCs, taken from culture after CMV antigen stimulation. The gene calls are TRBV5-1 and TRBJ2-7, with D tentatively TRBD2 (6 bases). CDR3 sequence (DNA): TGCGCCAGCAGGGACCGGGAGCCCGAGCAGTACTTC. The encoded protein is CASRDREPEQYF.